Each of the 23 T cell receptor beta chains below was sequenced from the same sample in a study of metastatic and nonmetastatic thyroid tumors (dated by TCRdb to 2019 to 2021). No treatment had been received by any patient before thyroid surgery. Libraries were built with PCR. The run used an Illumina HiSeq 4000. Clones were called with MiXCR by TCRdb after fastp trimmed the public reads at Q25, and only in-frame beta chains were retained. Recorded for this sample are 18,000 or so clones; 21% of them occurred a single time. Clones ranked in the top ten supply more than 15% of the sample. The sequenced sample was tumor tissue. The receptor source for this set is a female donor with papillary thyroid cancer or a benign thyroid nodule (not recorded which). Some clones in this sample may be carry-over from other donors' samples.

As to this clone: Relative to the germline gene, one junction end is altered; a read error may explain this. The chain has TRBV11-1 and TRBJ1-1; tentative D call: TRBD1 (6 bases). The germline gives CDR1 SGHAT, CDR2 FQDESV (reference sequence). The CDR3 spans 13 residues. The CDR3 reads CASSTQGNTEAFF. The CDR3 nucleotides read TGTGCCAGCAGCACACAGGGAAACACCGAAGCTTTCTTT.

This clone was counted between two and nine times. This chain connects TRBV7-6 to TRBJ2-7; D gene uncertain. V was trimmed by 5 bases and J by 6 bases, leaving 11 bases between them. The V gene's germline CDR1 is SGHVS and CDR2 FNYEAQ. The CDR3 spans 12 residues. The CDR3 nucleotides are TGTGCCAGCAGCCCTACATGGGGCGAGCAGTACTTC. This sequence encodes CASSPTWGEQYF.

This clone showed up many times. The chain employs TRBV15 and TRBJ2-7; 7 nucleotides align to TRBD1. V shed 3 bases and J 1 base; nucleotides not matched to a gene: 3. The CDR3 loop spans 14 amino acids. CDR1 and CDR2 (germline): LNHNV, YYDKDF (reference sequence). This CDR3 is CATSSTGQSYEQYF. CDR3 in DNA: TGTGCCACCAGCAGCACGGGACAGTCCTACGAGCAGTACTTC.

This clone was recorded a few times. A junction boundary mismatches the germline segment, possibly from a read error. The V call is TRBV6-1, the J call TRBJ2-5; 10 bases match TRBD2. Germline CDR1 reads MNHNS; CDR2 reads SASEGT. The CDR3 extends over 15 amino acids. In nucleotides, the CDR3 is TGTGTCAGCTCTCACGGACTAGCGGTACAAGAGACCCAGTACTTC. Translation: CVSSHGLAVQETQYF.

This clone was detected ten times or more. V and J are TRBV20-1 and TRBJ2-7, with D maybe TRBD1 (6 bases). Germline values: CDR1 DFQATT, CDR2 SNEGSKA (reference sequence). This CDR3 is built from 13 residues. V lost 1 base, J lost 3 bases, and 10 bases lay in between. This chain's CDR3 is CSARGDTSYEQYF. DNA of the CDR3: TGCAGTGCTAGAGGGGACACCAGCTACGAGCAGTACTTC.

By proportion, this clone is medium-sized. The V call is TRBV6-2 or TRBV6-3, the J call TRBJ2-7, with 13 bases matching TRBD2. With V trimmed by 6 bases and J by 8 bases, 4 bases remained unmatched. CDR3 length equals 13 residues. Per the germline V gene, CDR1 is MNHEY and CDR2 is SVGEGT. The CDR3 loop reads CASRKGTSGKQYF. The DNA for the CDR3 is TGTGCCAGCAGGAAGGGGACTAGCGGGAAGCAGTACTTC.

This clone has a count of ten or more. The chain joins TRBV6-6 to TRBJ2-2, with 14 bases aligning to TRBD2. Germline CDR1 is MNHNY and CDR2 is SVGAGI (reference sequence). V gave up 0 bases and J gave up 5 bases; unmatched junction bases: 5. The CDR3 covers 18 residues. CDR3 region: CASSYSGLAGVQTGELFF. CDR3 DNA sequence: TGTGCCAGCAGTTACTCGGGACTAGCGGGAGTACAGACCGGGGAGCTGTTTTTT.

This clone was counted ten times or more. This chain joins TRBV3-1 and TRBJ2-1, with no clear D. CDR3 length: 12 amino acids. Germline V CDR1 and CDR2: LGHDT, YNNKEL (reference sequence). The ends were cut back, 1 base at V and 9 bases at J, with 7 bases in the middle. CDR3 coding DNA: TGTGCCAGCAGCCAAGTAGGCTTTGAGCAGTTCTTC. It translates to CASSQVGFEQFF.

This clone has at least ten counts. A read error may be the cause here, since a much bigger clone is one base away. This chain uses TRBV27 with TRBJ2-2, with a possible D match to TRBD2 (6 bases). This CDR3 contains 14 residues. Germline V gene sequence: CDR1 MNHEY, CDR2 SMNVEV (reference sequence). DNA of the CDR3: TGTGCCAGCGCTAAACTAAGTGTCGGCGGGGAGCTGCTTTTT. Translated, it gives CASAKLSVGGELLF.

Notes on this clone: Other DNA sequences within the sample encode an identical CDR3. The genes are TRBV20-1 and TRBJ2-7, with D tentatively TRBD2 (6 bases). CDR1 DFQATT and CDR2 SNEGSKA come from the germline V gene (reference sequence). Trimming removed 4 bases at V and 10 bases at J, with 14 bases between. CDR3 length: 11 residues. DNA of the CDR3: TGCAGTGCTACAGGACTGGGGGGTCAGTACTTC. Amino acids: CSATGLGGQYF.

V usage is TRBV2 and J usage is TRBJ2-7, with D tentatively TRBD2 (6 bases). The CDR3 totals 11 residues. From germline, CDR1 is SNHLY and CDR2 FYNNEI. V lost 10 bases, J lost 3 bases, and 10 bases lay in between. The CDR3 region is CATRRGYEQYF. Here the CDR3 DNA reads TGTGCCACTCGGAGGGGCTACGAGCAGTACTTC. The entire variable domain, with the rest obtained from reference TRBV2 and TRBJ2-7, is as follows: EPEVTQTPSHQVTQMGQEVILRCVPISNHLYFYWYRQILGQKVEFLVSFYNNEISEKSEIFDDQFSVERPDGSNFTLKIRSTKLEDSAMYFCATRRGYEQYFGPGTRLTVT.

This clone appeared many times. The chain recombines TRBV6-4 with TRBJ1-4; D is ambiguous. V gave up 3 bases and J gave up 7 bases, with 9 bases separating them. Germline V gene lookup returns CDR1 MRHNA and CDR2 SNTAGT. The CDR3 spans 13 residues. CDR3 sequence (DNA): TGTGCCAGCAGTGAGGTACCGGGTGAAAAACTGTTTTTT. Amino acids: CASSEVPGEKLFF.

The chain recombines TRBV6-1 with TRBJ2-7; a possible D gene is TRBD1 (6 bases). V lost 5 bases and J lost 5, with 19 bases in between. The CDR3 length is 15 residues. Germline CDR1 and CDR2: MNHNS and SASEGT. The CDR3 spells CASSTMDRAAHEQYF. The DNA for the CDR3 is TGTGCCAGCAGTACGATGGACAGAGCAGCGCACGAGCAGTACTTC.

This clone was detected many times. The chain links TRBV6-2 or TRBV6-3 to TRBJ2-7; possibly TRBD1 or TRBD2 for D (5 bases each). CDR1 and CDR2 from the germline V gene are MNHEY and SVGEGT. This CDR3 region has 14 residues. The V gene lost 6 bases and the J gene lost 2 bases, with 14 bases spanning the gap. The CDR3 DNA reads TGTGCCAGCAGACGGGACCTTCCACCCTACGAGCAGTACTTC. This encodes CASRRDLPPYEQYF.

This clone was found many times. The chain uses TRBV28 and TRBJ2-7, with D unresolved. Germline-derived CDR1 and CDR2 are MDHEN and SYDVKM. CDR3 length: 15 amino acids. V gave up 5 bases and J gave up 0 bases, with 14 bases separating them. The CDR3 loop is CASSPFDRTSYEQYF. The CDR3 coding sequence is TGTGCCAGCAGTCCCTTCGACCGCACCTCCTACGAGCAGTACTTC.

CDR3 loop: CASNPGHSGGYTF. The DNA for the CDR3 is TGTGCCAGCAACCCGGGCCACTCTGGCGGATACACCTTC. The genes are TRBV5-6 and TRBJ1-2; D unresolved. CDR3 size: 13 residues. CDR1 SGHDT and CDR2 YYEEEE come from the germline V gene. Deletions cut 6 bases from V and 11 bases from J, with 20 bases between.

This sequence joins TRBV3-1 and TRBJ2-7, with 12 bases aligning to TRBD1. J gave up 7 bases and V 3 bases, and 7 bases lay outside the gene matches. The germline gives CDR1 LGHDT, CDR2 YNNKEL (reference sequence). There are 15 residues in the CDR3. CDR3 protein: CASSHRGQGAREQYF. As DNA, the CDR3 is TGTGCCAGCAGCCATAGGGGACAGGGGGCGCGGGAGCAGTACTTC.

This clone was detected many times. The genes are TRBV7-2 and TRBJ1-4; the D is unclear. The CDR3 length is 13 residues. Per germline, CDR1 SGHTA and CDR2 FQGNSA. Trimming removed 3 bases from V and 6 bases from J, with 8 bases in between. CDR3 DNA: TGTGCCAGCAGCTTTGGGATGTATGAAAAACTGTTTTTT. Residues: CASSFGMYEKLFF.

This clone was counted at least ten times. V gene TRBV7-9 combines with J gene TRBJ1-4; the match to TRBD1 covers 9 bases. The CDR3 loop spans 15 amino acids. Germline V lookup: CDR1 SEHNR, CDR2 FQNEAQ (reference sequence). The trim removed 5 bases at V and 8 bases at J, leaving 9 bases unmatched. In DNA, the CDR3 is TGTGCCAGCAGCATGAACAGGGGGCAATCAGAAAAACTGTTTTTT. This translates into CASSMNRGQSEKLFF.

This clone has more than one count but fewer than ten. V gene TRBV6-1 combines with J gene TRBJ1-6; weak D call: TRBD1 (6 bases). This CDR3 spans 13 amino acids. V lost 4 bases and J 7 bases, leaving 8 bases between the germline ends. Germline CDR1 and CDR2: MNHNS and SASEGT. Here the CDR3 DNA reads TGTGCCAGCAGTGGACAGGTGAATTCACCCCTCCACTTT. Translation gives CASSGQVNSPLHF.

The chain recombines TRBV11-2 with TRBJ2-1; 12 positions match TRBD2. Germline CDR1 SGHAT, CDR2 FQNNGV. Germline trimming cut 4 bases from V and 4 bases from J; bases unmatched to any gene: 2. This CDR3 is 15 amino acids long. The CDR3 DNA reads TGTGCCAGCAGCTCGACTAGCGGGGGTTACAATGAGCAGTTCTTC. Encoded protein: CASSSTSGGYNEQFF.

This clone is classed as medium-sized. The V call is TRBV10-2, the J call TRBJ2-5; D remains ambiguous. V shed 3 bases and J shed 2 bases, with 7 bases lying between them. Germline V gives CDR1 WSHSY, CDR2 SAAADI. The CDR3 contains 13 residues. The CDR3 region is CASSDYGQETQYF. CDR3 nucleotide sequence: TGCGCCAGCAGTGATTACGGACAAGAGACCCAGTACTTC.

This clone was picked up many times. The CDR3 spells CSVVRLYGYTF. The CDR3 DNA follows: TGCAGCGTTGTTCGATTATATGGCTACACCTTC. This rearrangement joins TRBV29-1 to TRBJ1-2; no firm D call. The CDR3 runs to 11 residues. The germline V and J ends were trimmed by 4 bases and 5 bases, with 8 bases remaining between them. The germline CDR1 and CDR2 sequences are SQVTM and ANQGSEA. Together with reference TRBV29-1 and TRBJ1-2, the CDR3 gives the full variable domain: SAVISQKPSRDICQRGTSLTIQCQVDSQVTMMFWYRQQPGQSLTLIATANQGSEATYESGFVIDKFPISRPNLTFSTLTVSNMSPEDSSIYLCSVVRLYGYTFGSGTRLTVV.